This TCR beta chain was sequenced in a study of blood T cell repertoires in COVID-19. CDR1 and CDR2 from the germline V gene are GTSNPN and SVGIG (reference sequence). The CDR3 is made up of 13 amino acids. The V end lost 0 bases, the J end lost 4 bases, and 7 bases lay between the germline ends. Here immunoSEQ multiplex PCR was the method, and the copy in TCRdb shows in-frame clones only, minus some. The sample shows roughly 170,000 clones, over 80% of them seen only once. V and J are TRBV30 and TRBJ1-5, with D hard to call. The specimen was PBMCs or T cells enriched from blood (not recorded which). The clonotype comes from a woman in her forties or fifties who had recovered from COVID-19. CDR3 in amino acids: CAWSVRWNQPQHF. CDR3 sequence (DNA): TGTGCCTGGAGTGTTCGGTGGAATCAGCCCCAGCATTTT. Complete variable domain (other parts from reference TRBV30 and TRBJ1-5): SQTIHQWPATLVQPVGSPLSLECTVEGTSNPNLYWYRQAAGRGLQLLFYSVGIGQISSEVPQNLSASRPQDRQFILSSKKLLLSDSGFYLCAWSVRWNQPQHFGDGTRLSIL.